Listed below are T cell receptor beta chains from one sample, sequenced in a study of shared clonotypes between healthy human individuals. Generated by immunoSEQ multiplex PCR, the TCRdb table keeps only in-frame clones and is missing some. The repertoire holds around 500,000 clones, with 70% to 80% as singletons. Sequencing was done on a sample of PBMCs. The source is a woman aged 40 to 50 in good health. Some clones in this sample may be carry-over from other donors' samples. The CDR3 runs from the conserved cysteine through the conserved F or W. A D gene is named only where the DNA matches it firmly. Expanded clones are given a class, and other clones once, few, many or no size at all.

>.|TRBJ2-7|.|TRBV7-9
TGTGCCAGCAGCCGGGGAACCTACGAGCAGTACTTC
CASSRGTYEQYF
>TRBD1|TRBJ2-7|many|TRBV19
TGTGCCAGTGGCCGGGACAGGTCTGTACCATTCTACGAGCAGTACTTC
CASGRDRSVPFYEQYF
>TRBD1|TRBJ1-4|.|TRBV2
TGTGCCAGCAGAGAGGACAGGACTAATGAAAAACTGTTTTTT
CASREDRTNEKLFF
>.|TRBJ2-7|.|TRBV16
TGTGCCAGCAGCCAATCGGAAGGACTTAGACAGTTTTACGAGCAGTACTTC
CASSQSEGLRQFYEQYF
>.|TRBJ2-7|.|TRBV6-5
TGTGCCAGCAGTTACTACAGGCACTCCTACGAGCAGTACTTC
CASSYYRHSYEQYF
>.|TRBJ1-1|.|TRBV27
TGTGCCAGCAGTTTATCAGGGGTTTCCGAAGCTTTCTTT
CASSLSGVSEAFF
>.|TRBJ1-1|.|TRBV4-3
TGCGCCAGCAGCCAAGATGGGCGGCACACTGAAGCTTTCTTT
CASSQDGRHTEAFF
>.|TRBJ2-5|.|TRBV18
TGTGCCAGCTCACCACGGGTCGGTTTTGGAGAGACCCAGTACTTC
CASSPRVGFGETQYF
>TRBD2|TRBJ2-1|.|TRBV7-8
TGTGCCAGCAGCTTAGCGGGAGGGTGGTACAATGAGCAGTTCTTC
CASSLAGGWYNEQFF
>.|TRBJ1-6|.|TRBV7-9
TGTGCCAGCAGCGCTAATTCACCCCTCCACTTT
CASSANSPLHF
>.|TRBJ1-1|.|TRBV7-3
TGTGCCAGCAGTTCTCAGGTTAACACTGAAGCTTTCTTT
CASSSQVNTEAFF
>.|TRBJ2-7|.|TRBV30
TGTGCCTGGATGCGCAAGGGGCGAGGGGACGAGCAGTACTTC
CAWMRKGRGDEQYF
>TRBD2|TRBJ2-3|.|TRBV9
TGTGCCAGCAGCGTAGGCGGGAGTTTGACAGATACGCAGTATTTT
CASSVGGSLTDTQYF
>TRBD1|TRBJ1-1|few|TRBV4-1
TGCGCCAGCAGCCAAATAGACAGGGTCACTGAAGCTTTCTTT
CASSQIDRVTEAFF
>.|TRBJ1-1|.|TRBV29-1
TGCAGCGTTGCAGGGGTCGCTGAAGCTTTCTTT
CSVAGVAEAFF
>TRBD2|TRBJ2-1|.|TRBV7-9
TGTGCCAGCAGCTTAGGAGCTAGCGGTCACAATGAGCAGTTCTTC
CASSLGASGHNEQFF
>.|TRBJ2-1|.|TRBV27
TGTGCCAGCAGTTTGTGGGGGACTGGATACAATGAGCAGTTCTTC
CASSLWGTGYNEQFF
>TRBD2|TRBJ2-7|.|TRBV29-1
TGCAGCGTTCGGGGGGGAATCTCCTACGAGCAGTACTTC
CSVRGGISYEQYF
>.|TRBJ2-6|.|TRBV5-4
TGTGCCAGCAGCCCCCGGCGCTCTGGGGCCAACGTCCTGACTTTC
CASSPRRSGANVLTF
>.|TRBJ2-7|.|TRBV7-2
TGTGCCAGCAGCTTGGGAGCGGACTCCTACGAGCAGTACTTC
CASSLGADSYEQYF
>.|TRBJ1-2|.|TRBV29-1
TGCAGCGTTGAATACCCTTCTAACTATGGCTACACCTTC
CSVEYPSNYGYTF
>.|TRBJ2-2|.|TRBV29-1
TGCAGCGGTACAGCCTCCGGGGAGCTGTTTTTT
CSGTASGELFF
>.|TRBJ1-2|.|TRBV5-4
TGTGCCAGCAGCTTGGGAGGGAGGGGAGCTAACTATGGCTACACCTTC
CASSLGGRGANYGYTF
>.|TRBJ1-2|.|TRBV27
TGTGCCAGCAGTTTTGGTCCGTCCTATGGCTACACCTTC
CASSFGPSYGYTF
>TRBD1|TRBJ1-6|.|TRBV6-6
TGTGCCAGCATCCCGGACAGGGGGCACTCACCCCTCCACTTT
CASIPDRGHSPLHF
>.|TRBJ2-7|.|TRBV29-1
TGCAGCGTCCTCAACTCGGGCGGGATCTACGAGCAGTACTTC
CSVLNSGGIYEQYF
>.|TRBJ2-7|.|TRBV28
TGTGCCAGCAGAAAAACCTTCGGACAGAGCTACGAGCAGTACTTC
CASRKTFGQSYEQYF
>.|TRBJ1-1|.|TRBV30
TGTGCCTGGAGTAGAGCCAGGGACACTGAAGCTTTCTTT
CAWSRARDTEAFF
>TRBD1|TRBJ2-7|.|TRBV5-4
TGTGCCAGCAGCCCCGGGACAGGGTTTGGCGAGCAGTACTTC
CASSPGTGFGEQYF
>TRBD1|TRBJ1-2|.|TRBV6-1
TGTGCCAGCAGCGTTGGACAGGCCGCTAACTATGGCTACACCTTC
CASSVGQAANYGYTF
>.|TRBJ1-6|.|TRBV28
TGTGCCAGCTCAAGAAGGGGTTCACCCCTCCACTTT
CASSRRGSPLHF
>.|TRBJ1-1|few|TRBV21-1
TGTGCCAGCAGCAACAAGTCATCGGGTCGGACGCAAGCTTTCTTT
CASSNKSSGRTQAFF
>TRBD2|TRBJ2-7|.|TRBV2
TGTGCCAGCAGAGCGGGACTAGCGGGAGGGCTCTACGAGCAGTACTTC
CASRAGLAGGLYEQYF